These T cell receptor beta chains were read from a single sample in a study of blood T cell repertoires in COVID-19. Repertoires were generated with immunoSEQ multiplex PCR, while TCRdb's copy carries only in-frame clones and drops some. The sample gives 400,000 to 500,000 clones, 70% to 90% of which show up once; approximately 1.5% is in the top ten. The sequencing input was PBMCs or T cells enriched from blood (not recorded which). The receptors were gathered from a woman aged 18-29 years who had been exposed to COVID-19. Each CDR3 is given with its conserved first and last residue. A D gene is named only where the DNA matches it firmly. Size tells how often a clone was seen (once, few, many) or the class of an expanded clone, and some rows leave it out.

J gene	clone size	V gene	D gene	CDR3 DNA	CDR3 protein
TRBJ2-1	few	TRBV19	-	TGTGCCAGTACCCCCACAGAGAGGGGGGGTAACAATGAGCAGTTCTTC	CASTPTERGGNNEQFF
TRBJ1-2	-	TRBV29-1	-	TGCAGCGTTCAGGGGTCTAACTATGGCTACACCTTC	CSVQGSNYGYTF
TRBJ1-1	few	TRBV3-1/TRBV3-2	-	TGTGCCAGCAGCCTTGGAGTAGTGAACACTGAAGCTTTCTTT	CASSLGVVNTEAFF
TRBJ2-7	few	TRBV4-2	-	TGTGCCAGCAGCCAAGGACAGAACGAGCAGTACTTC	CASSQGQNEQYF
TRBJ2-6	-	TRBV18	-	TGTGCCAGCTCACCAAACGGCGGTGGGGCCAACGTCCTGACTTTC	CASSPNGGGANVLTF
TRBJ1-1	few	TRBV19	-	TGTGCCAGTAGTAACTGGGACTCACTGAACACTGAAGCTTTCTTT	CASSNWDSLNTEAFF
TRBJ2-2	-	TRBV5-5	-	TGTGCCAGCAGCGGCGGGGCGAACACCGGGGAGCTGTTTTTT	CASSGGANTGELFF
TRBJ2-2	-	TRBV18	TRBD2	TGTGCCAGCTCACGTGCTCTAGCGGGAGTATCAGGGGAGCTGTTTTTT	CASSRALAGVSGELFF
TRBJ1-6	-	TRBV27	TRBD1	TGTGCCAGCAGGGACATGGGGACAGGACACAATTCACCCCTCCACTTT	CASRDMGTGHNSPLHF
TRBJ1-5	-	TRBV7-8	TRBD1	TGTGCCAGCAGCTTGAAGGGACAGGGGGAAGTAAGCAATCAGCCCCAGCATTTT	CASSLKGQGEVSNQPQHF
TRBJ1-4	-	TRBV28	-	TGTGCCAGCAGTTTGGCCGCGGCTAATGAAAAACTGTTTTTT	CASSLAAANEKLFF
TRBJ2-2	-	TRBV29-1	-	TGCAGCGTTGAAAGGGGTTACACCGGGGAGCTGTTTTTT	CSVERGYTGELFF
TRBJ2-1	-	TRBV7-9	TRBD1	TGTGCCAGCAGCTCCGGCGGACAGGGAATGGGCAATGAGCAGTTCTTC	CASSSGGQGMGNEQFF
TRBJ1-5	once	TRBV19	TRBD1	TGTGCCAGTAGTATGGGGACAGGGAATCAGCCCCAGCATTTT	CASSMGTGNQPQHF
TRBJ1-4	-	TRBV7-9	TRBD1	TGTGCCAGCAGACGCCAGGGGGCAACTAATGAAAAACTGTTTTTT	CASRRQGATNEKLFF
TRBJ1-3	-	TRBV28	TRBD1	TGTGCCAGCGGGCTTAGGACAGGGCCCTCTGGAAACACCATATATTTT	CASGLRTGPSGNTIYF
TRBJ1-6	-	TRBV28	-	TGTGCCAGCAGGGACGGACAAGGCTCCTATAATTCACCCCTCCACTTT	CASRDGQGSYNSPLHF
TRBJ2-7	-	TRBV27	TRBD1	TGTGCCAGCAGCGGGACAGGGGGCGCGGCTGAGCAGTACTTC	CASSGTGGAAEQYF
TRBJ2-1	-	TRBV28	TRBD1	TGTGCCAGCAGTTTGAGCAGGGGGTTTGAGCAGTTCTTC	CASSLSRGFEQFF
TRBJ2-1	-	TRBV7-3	-	TGTGCCAGCAGCTTAGCGGCACAAAGCAATGAGCAGTTCTTC	CASSLAAQSNEQFF
TRBJ2-2	once	TRBV28	-	TGTGCCAGCAGTCGAGGACTGACCCGGACCGGGGAGCTGTTTTTT	CASSRGLTRTGELFF
TRBJ1-2	-	TRBV19	-	TGTGCCAGTACCACAGGGCTCTATGGCTACACCTTC	CASTTGLYGYTF
TRBJ2-1	-	TRBV28	-	TGTGCCAGCAGGACCTCAGGGGATGAGCAGTTCTTC	CASRTSGDEQFF
TRBJ2-1	-	TRBV29-1	TRBD2	TGCAGCGTTGATGGGACTACCTATCCCAATGAGCAGTTCTTC	CSVDGTTYPNEQFF
TRBJ2-1	-	TRBV19	-	TGTGCCAGTACTAGGATGGGCGGGGATTACAATGAGCAGTTCTTC	CASTRMGGDYNEQFF
TRBJ2-6	-	TRBV7-2	-	TGTGCCTGTTCACTAGGACGGCGATACGCTGGGGCCAACGTCCTGACTTTC	CACSLGRRYAGANVLTF
TRBJ2-7	-	TRBV5-3	-	TGTGCCAGAAGCTGCCCGACAGAAACCTACGAGCAGTACTTC	CARSCPTETYEQYF
TRBJ2-7	-	TRBV5-6	TRBD1	TGTGCCAGCAGCTTGAAAGGGACAGGGGGCAGATACGAGCAGTACTTC	CASSLKGTGGRYEQYF
TRBJ2-1	-	TRBV4-1	TRBD2	TGCGCCAGCAGCCAAATTGAGGGAGGGTTGGATGAGCAGTTCTTC	CASSQIEGGLDEQFF
TRBJ1-1	-	TRBV4-3	-	TGCGCCAGCAGCCAAGATCGGGGGACTGGAGCTTTCTTT	CASSQDRGTGAFF
TRBJ2-3	-	TRBV30	-	TGTGCCTGGAGAAGCCCCGGGTACACAGATACGCAGTATTTT	CAWRSPGYTDTQYF
TRBJ1-2	-	TRBV21-1	-	TGTGCCAGCAGCAAACGGGGTAACTATGGCTACACCTTC	CASSKRGNYGYTF
TRBJ2-3	-	TRBV25-1	TRBD2	TGTGCCAGCAGTGATACTAGCGGGGGGACGGCAGATACGCAGTATTTT	CASSDTSGGTADTQYF
TRBJ2-3	-	TRBV15	TRBD1	TGTGCCACCAGCAGCGTTGGAAGGGGGCAAACAGATACGCAGTATTTT	CATSSVGRGQTDTQYF
TRBJ1-6	-	TRBV4-3	-	TGCGCCAGCAGCCAAGAGACACCTTATAATTCACCCCTCCACTTT	CASSQETPYNSPLHF
TRBJ2-7	-	TRBV27	-	TGTGCCAGCAGTTCCACAGGGACCTCTAGCACCTACGAGCAGTACTTC	CASSSTGTSSTYEQYF
TRBJ2-5	-	TRBV5-1	TRBD1	TGCGCCAGCAGCTATACCACCGGGACAGGGCAAGAGACCCAGTACTTC	CASSYTTGTGQETQYF
TRBJ2-1	-	TRBV5-1	TRBD2	TGCGCCAGCACCCTCTTAAGCGGCGGCGGGAGGGATGAGCAGTTCTTC	CASTLLSGGGRDEQFF
TRBJ2-2	-	TRBV12-3/TRBV12-4	-	TGTGCCAGCAGTGGGAGCGGGGAGCTGTTTTTT	CASSGSGELFF
TRBJ2-1	-	TRBV5-6	TRBD1	TGTGCCAGCAGCTTTCGACAGGGGGCCTACAATGAGCAGTTCTTC	CASSFRQGAYNEQFF
TRBJ1-4	-	TRBV9	-	TGTGCCAGCACCCCAGGGCGTTATGGTGAAAAACTGTTTTTT	CASTPGRYGEKLFF
TRBJ1-1	-	TRBV7-2	TRBD1	TGTGCCAGCAGCTCATCGCAGACAGGGGTCGGCACTGAAGCTTTCTTT	CASSSSQTGVGTEAFF
TRBJ1-1	-	TRBV7-2	TRBD1	TGTGCCAGCAGCTTAGGGGCCATACAGGGGGCGAATGAAGCTTTCTTT	CASSLGAIQGANEAFF
TRBJ1-4	few	TRBV9	-	TGTGCCAGCAGCTATAATGACAGTCCTGAAAAACTGTTTTTT	CASSYNDSPEKLFF
TRBJ1-6	-	TRBV18	TRBD1	TGTGCCAGCTCACCACCGGGACAGCTTAATTCACCCCTCCACTTT	CASSPPGQLNSPLHF
TRBJ2-7	-	TRBV7-2	TRBD2	TGTGCCAGCAGCTTATGGCTTCGTGGCGGGAGCTCCTACGAGCAGTACTTC	CASSLWLRGGSSYEQYF
TRBJ1-1	-	TRBV5-4	-	TGTGCCAGCAGCCCTCCGGGGGGGGCGAACACTGAAGCTTTCTTT	CASSPPGGANTEAFF
TRBJ2-3	once	TRBV7-2	TRBD2	TGTGCCAGCAGCTTAATGGGGGACTACACAGATACGCAGTATTTT	CASSLMGDYTDTQYF
TRBJ1-1	-	TRBV5-1	TRBD1	TGCGCCAGCAGCTTGGGTGACAGGGGTGGCACTGAAGCTTTCTTT	CASSLGDRGGTEAFF
TRBJ2-7	once	TRBV28	TRBD2	TGTGCCAGCAGTTTATCGGTAGCGGGAGGGCGTGAGCAGTACTTC	CASSLSVAGGREQYF
TRBJ1-4	-	TRBV27	TRBD1	TGTGCCAGCAGTTTAAATTCTGTGACAGGGGGCAAGAATGAAAAACTGTTTTTT	CASSLNSVTGGKNEKLFF
TRBJ1-5	-	TRBV5-1	TRBD1	TGCGCCAGCAATGGAGGGGGACAGAAAAATCAGCCCCAGCATTTT	CASNGGGQKNQPQHF
TRBJ2-1	-	TRBV5-4	TRBD2	TGTGCCAGCCCCGGACTAGACCACAATGATGAGCAGTTCTTC	CASPGLDHNDEQFF
TRBJ2-3	once	TRBV9	TRBD2	TGTGCCAGCAGTCCTGCGACTAGCGGGGTTTTTGATACGCAGTATTTT	CASSPATSGVFDTQYF
TRBJ1-4	-	TRBV5-1	-	TGCGCCAGCAGTAGGGGGTATGAGGATGAAAAACTGTTTTTT	CASSRGYEDEKLFF
TRBJ2-1	-	TRBV25-1	TRBD2	TGTGCCAGCAGGAAGACTAGCGGGGGGTACAATGAGCAGTTCTTC	CASRKTSGGYNEQFF
TRBJ1-5	-	TRBV2	TRBD1	TGTGCCAGCACAGGGGCGGGACAGGGGGGTTATAGCAATCAGCCCCAGCATTTT	CASTGAGQGGYSNQPQHF